The sequence of this T cell receptor beta chain was determined in a study of CD8 T cells in Susac syndrome. CDR1 is KGHDR and CDR2 is SFDVKD in the germline V gene. Trimming cost V 1 base and J 12 bases, with 12 bases left between them. The CDR3 runs to 13 residues. About 0.5 to 1 ug RNA was reverse transcribed with random hexamers. An immunoSEQ multiplex PCR amplified TCR beta CDR3 over 54 Vbeta and 13 Jbeta. TCRdb used MiXCR to reprocess the immunoSEQ multiplex PCR reads, holding one entry per CDR3 protein. This table has about 180,000 distinct CDR3 sequences, approximately 96% appearing once. TCR beta was sequenced from blood CD8+ and CD4+ T cells. TEMRA cells were FACS-enriched, with CD8+ and CD4+ T cells isolated negatively.

The chain has TRBV24-1 and TRBJ2-1, with D possibly matching TRBD1 (6 bases). The sequence derives from a human donor with multiple sclerosis. Sequences were obtained from CD4+ T cells from PBMCs. This CDR3 is CATSDFGDIAQFF. CDR3 sequence (DNA): TGTGCCACCAGTGATTTCGGGGACATCGCGCAGTTCTTC.